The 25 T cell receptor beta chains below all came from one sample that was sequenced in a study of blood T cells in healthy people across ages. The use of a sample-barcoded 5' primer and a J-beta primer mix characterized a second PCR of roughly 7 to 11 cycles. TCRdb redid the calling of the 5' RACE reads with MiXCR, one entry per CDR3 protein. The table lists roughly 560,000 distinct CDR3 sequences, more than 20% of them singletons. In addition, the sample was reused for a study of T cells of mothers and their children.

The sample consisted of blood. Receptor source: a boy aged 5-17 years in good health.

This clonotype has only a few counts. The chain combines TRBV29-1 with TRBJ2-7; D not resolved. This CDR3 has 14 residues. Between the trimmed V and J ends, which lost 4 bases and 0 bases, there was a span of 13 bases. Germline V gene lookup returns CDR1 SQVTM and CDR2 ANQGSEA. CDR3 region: CSVVIQLNSYEQYF. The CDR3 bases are TGCAGCGTTGTGATACAGCTTAACTCCTACGAGCAGTACTTC.

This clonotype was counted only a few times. CDR3 sequence (DNA): TGCAGTGCTAGCGGGAGGGCCTCCACAGATACGCAGTATTTT. Translated, it gives CSASGRASTDTQYF. This chain links TRBV20-1 with TRBJ2-3, with 8 nucleotides matching TRBD2. V gave up 3 bases and J gave up 2 bases; unmatched junction bases: 4. The CDR3 is made up of 14 amino acids. Germline loops: CDR1 DFQATT, CDR2 SNEGSKA (reference sequence).

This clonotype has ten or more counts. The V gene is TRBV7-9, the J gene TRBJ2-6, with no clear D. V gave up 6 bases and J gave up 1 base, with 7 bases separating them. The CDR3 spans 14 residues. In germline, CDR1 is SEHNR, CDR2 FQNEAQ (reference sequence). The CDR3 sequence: CASSLGSGANVLTF. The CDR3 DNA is TGTGCCAGCAGTTTGGGGTCTGGGGCCAACGTCCTGACTTTC.

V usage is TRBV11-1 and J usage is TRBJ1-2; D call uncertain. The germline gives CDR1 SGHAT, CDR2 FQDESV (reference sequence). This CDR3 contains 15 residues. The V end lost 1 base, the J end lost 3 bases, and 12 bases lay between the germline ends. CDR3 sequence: CASSLGKAWDYGYTF. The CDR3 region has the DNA TGTGCCAGCAGCTTAGGAAAAGCGTGGGACTATGGCTACACCTTC.

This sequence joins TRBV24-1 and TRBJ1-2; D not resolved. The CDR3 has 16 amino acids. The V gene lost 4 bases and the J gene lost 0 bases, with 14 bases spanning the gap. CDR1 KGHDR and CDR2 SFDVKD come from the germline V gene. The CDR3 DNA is TGTGCCACCAGTGACTCGGACTTCTCCCCTAACTATGGCTACACCTTC. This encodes CATSDSDFSPNYGYTF.

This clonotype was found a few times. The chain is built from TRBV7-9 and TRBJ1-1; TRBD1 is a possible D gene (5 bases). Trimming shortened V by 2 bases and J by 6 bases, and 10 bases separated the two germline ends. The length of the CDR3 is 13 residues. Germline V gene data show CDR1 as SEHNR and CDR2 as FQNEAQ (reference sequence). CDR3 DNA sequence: TGTGCCAGCAGCTTATCGGGGCTACCTGAAGCTTTCTTT. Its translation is CASSLSGLPEAFF.

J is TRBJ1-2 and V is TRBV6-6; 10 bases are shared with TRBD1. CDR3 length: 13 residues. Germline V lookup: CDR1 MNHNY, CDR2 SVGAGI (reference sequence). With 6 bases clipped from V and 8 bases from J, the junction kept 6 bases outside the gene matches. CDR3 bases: TGTGCCAGCAGCTCGGGACAGGGGACCGGCTACACCTTC. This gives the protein CASSSGQGTGYTF.

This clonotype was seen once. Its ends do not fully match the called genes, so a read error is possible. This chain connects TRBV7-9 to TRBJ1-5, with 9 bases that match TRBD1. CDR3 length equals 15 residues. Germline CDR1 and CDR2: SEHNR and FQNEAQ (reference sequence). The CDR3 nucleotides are TGTTCCAGCAGCATCCGGGACAGGGACAATCAGCCCCAGCATTTT. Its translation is CSSSIRDRDNQPQHF.

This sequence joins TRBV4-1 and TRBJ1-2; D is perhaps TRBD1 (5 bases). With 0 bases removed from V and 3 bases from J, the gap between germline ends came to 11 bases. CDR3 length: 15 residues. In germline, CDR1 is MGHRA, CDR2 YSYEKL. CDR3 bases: TGCGCCAGCAGCCAAGATTCGAGGACACACTATGGCTACACCTTC. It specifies CASSQDSRTHYGYTF.

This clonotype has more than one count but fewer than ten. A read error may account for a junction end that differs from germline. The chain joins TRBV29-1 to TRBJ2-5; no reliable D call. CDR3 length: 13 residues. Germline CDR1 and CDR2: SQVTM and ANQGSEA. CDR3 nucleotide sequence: TGCAGCGTTGAGCACAGCCCCCAAGAGGCCCAGTACTTC. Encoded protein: CSVEHSPQEAQYF.

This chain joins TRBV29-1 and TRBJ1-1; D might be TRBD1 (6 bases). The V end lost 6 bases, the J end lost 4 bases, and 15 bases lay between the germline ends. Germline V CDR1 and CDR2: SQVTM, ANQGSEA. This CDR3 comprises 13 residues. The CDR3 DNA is TGCAGCGTCTCGGCAAACAGGGCCACTGAAGCTTTCTTT. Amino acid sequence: CSVSANRATEAFF.

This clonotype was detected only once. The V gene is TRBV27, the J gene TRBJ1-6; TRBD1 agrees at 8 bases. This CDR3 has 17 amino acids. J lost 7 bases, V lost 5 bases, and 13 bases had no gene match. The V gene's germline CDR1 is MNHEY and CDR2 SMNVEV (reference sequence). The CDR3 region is CASSTRTGLGRNSPLHF. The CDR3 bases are TGTGCCAGCAGTACCCGGACAGGGCTTGGGAGGAATTCACCCCTCCACTTT.

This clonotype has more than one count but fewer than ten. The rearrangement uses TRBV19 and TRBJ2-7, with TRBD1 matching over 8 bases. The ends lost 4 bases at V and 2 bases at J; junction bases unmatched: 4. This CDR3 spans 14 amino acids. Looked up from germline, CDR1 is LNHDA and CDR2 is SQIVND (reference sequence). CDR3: CASSNGQGAYEQYF. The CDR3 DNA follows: TGTGCCAGTAGTAACGGACAGGGCGCCTACGAGCAGTACTTC.

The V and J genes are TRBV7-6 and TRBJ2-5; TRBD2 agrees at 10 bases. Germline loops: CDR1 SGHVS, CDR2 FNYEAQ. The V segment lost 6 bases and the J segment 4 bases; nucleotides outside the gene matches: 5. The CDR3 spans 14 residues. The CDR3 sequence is CASSRSGGTETQYF. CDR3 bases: TGTGCCAGCAGTCGTAGCGGGGGGACAGAGACCCAGTACTTC.

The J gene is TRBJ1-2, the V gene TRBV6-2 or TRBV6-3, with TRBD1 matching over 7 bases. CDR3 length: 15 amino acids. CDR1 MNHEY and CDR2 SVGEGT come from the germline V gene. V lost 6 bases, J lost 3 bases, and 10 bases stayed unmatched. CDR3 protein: CASRAGQGGDYGYTF. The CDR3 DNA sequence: TGTGCCAGCAGAGCGGGCCAAGGGGGCGACTATGGCTACACCTTC.

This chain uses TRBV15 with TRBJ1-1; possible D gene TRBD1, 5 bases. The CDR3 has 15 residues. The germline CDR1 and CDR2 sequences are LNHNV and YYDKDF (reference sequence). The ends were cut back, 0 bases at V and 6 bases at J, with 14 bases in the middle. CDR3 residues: CATSRDKTAGAEAFF. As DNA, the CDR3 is TGTGCCACCAGCAGAGATAAGACAGCCGGCGCTGAAGCTTTCTTT. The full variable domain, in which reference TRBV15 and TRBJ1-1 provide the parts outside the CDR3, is DAMVIQNPRYQVTQFGKPVTLSCSQTLNHNVMYWYQQKSSQAPKLLFHYYDKDFNNEADTPDNFQSRRPNTSFCFLDIRSPGLGDTAMYLCATSRDKTAGAEAFFGQGTRLTVV.

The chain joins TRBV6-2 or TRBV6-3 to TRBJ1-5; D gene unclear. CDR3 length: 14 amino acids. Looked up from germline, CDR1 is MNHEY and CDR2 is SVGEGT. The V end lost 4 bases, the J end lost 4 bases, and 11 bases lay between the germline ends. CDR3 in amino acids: CASSFVSDNQPQHF. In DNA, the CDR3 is TGTGCCAGCAGTTTCGTATCCGATAATCAGCCCCAGCATTTT.

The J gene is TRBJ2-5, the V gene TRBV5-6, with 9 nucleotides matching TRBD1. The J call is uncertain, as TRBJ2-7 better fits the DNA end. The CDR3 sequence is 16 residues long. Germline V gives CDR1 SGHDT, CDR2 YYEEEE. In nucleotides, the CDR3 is TGTGCCAGCAGCCACCCCCCGGGACAGGGCGTCTACGAGCAGTACTTC. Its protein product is CASSHPPGQGVYEQYF.

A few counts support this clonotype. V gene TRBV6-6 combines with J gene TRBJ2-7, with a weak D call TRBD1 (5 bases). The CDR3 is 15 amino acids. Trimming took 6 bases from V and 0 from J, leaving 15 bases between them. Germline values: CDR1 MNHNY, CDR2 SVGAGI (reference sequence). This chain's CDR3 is CASSLPGSVSYEQYF. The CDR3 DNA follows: TGTGCCAGCAGCTTGCCAGGGTCCGTCTCCTACGAGCAGTACTTC.

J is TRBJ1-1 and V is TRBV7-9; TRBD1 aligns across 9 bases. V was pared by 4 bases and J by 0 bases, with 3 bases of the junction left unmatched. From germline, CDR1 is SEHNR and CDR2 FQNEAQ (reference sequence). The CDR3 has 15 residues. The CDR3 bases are TGTGCCAGCAGCTCGGGGACAGGGATGAACACTGAAGCTTTCTTT. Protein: CASSSGTGMNTEAFF.

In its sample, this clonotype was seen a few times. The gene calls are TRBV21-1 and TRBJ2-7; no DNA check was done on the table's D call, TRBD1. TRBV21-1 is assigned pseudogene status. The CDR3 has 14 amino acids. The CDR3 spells CASSSRDRAHEQYF. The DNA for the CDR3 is TGTGCCAGCAGCAGCCGGGACAGGGCCCACGAGCAGTACTTC.

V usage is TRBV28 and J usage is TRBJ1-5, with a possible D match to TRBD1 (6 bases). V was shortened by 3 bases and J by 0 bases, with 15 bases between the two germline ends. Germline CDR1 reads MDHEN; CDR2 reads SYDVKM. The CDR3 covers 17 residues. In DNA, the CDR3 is TGTGCCAGCAGTTTGGGAAGGGGGAAAACTAGCAATCAGCCCCAGCATTTT. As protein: CASSLGRGKTSNQPQHF.

CDR3 amino acids: CASSYSTPTYNEQFF. CDR3 DNA: TGTGCCAGCAGTTACTCGACGCCGACCTACAATGAGCAGTTCTTC. V is TRBV6-6 and J is TRBJ2-1; no reliable D call. The CDR3 is made up of 15 amino acids. Trimming pared 0 bases from V and 2 bases from J, leaving 8 bases between. Germline V gene data show CDR1 as MNHNY and CDR2 as SVGAGI (reference sequence).

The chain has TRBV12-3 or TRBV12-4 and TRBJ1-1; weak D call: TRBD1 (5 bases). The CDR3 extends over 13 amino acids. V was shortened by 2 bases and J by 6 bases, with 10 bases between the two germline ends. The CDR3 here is CASSLRGLAEAFF. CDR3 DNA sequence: TGTGCCAGCAGTTTAAGGGGTCTGGCTGAAGCTTTCTTT.

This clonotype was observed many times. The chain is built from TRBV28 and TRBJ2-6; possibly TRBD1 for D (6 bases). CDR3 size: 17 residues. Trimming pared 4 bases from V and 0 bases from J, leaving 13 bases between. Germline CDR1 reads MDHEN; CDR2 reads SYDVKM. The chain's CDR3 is CASSWDTRGSGANVLTF. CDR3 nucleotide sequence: TGTGCCAGCAGTTGGGACACCCGGGGCTCTGGGGCCAACGTCCTGACTTTC.